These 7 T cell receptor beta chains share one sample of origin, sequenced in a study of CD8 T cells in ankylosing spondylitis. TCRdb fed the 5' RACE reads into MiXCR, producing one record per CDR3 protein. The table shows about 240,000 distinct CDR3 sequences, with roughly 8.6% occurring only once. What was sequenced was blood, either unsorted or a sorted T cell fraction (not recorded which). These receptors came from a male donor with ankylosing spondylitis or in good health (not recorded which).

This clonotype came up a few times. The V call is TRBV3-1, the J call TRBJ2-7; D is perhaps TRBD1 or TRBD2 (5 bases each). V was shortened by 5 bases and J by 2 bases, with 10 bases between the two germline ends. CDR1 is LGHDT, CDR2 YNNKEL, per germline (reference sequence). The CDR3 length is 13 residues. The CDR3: CASSVGPPYEQYF. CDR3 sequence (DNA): TGTGCCAGCAGCGTGGGACCTCCCTACGAGCAGTACTTC.

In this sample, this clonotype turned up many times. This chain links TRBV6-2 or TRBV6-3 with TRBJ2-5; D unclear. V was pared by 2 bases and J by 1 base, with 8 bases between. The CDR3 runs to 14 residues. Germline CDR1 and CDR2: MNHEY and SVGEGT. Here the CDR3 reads CASSYEILQETQYF. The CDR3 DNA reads TGTGCCAGCAGTTACGAGATCCTCCAAGAGACCCAGTACTTC.

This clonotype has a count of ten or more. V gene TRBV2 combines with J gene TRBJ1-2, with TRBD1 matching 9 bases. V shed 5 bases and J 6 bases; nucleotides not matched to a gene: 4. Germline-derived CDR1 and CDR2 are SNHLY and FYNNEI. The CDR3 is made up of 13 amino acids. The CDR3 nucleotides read TGTGCCAGCAGTTTACAGGGGGCGGATGGCTACACCTTC. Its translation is CASSLQGADGYTF.

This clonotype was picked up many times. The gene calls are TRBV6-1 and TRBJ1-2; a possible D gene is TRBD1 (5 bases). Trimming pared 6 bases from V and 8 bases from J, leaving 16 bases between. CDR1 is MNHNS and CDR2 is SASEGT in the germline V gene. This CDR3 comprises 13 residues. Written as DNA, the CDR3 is TGTGCCAGCAGACTGGGCCCAGGGTTCGGCTACACCTTC. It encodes CASRLGPGFGYTF.

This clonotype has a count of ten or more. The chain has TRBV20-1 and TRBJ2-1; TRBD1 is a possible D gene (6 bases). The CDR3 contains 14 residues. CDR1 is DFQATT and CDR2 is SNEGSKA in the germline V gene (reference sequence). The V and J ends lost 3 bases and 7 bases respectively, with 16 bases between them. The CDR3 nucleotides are TGCAGTGCTAGTCCGGGACACCTAGGGAATGAGCAGTTCTTC. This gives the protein CSASPGHLGNEQFF.

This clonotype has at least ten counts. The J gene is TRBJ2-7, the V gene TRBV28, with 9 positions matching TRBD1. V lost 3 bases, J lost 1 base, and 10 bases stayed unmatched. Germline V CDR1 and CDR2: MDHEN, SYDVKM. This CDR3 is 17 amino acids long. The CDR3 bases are TGTGCCAGCAGTTTCCCCCCTGGACAGGGGTCATCCTACGAGCAGTACTTC. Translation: CASSFPPGQGSSYEQYF.

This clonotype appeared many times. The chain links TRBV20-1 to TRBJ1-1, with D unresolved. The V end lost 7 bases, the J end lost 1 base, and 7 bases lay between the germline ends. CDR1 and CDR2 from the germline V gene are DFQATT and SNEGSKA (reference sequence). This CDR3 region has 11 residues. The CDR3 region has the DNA TGCAGTGTCGGGCCGAACACTGAAGCTTTCTTT. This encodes CSVGPNTEAFF.